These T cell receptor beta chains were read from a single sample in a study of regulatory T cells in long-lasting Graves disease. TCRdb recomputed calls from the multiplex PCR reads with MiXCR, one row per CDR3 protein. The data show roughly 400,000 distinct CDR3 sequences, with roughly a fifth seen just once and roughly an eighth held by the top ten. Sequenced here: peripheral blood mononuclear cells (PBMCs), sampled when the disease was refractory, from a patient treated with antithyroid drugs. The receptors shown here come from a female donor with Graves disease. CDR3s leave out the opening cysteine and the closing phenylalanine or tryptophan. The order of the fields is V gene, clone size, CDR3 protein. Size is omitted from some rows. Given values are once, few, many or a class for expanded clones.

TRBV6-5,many,ASSYSVTSGRRETQY
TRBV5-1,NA,ASQGAKNIQY
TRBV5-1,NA,ASSNGSSGANVLT
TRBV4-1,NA,ASSQDIQPQGKKLF
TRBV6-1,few,ASIPGGTNTEAF
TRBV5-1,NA,ASTLTGGPGEQY
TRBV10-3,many,AISQEANANYGYT
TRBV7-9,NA,ASSPQNSPLH
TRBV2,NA,ASSGPDAYYEQY
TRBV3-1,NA,ASSGPGTSPADTQY
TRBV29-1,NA,SAITGGGGNTIY
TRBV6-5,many,ASSSYREAHYEQY
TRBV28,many,ASSPRLLKTQY
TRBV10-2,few,ASSEGTGGPYEQY
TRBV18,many,ASSPRTEGGETQY
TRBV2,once,ASGLAGNTGGLF
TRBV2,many,ASSELGRLTSSYEQY
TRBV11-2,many,ASSLDTAYGYT
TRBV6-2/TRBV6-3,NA,ASSGLADSSYEQY
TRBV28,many,ASSLLNTEAF
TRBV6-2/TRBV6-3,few,ASSDAGSSGNTIY
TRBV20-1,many,SAPGLAETQY
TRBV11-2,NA,ASSLVPLTGNYEQY